The rows below give T cell receptor beta chains drawn from one sample of a study of CD8 T cells in ankylosing spondylitis. TCRdb independently ran MiXCR on the 5' RACE reads; one entry per CDR3 protein. The profile shows 150,000 to 200,000 distinct CDR3 sequences, around a tenth of them singletons. Sequencing input: blood, either unsorted or a sorted T cell fraction (not recorded which). Receptor source: a male donor with ankylosing spondylitis or in good health (not recorded which). Each CDR3 is given with its conserved first and last residue. Each record gives: J gene, clone size, D gene, V gene, CDR3 DNA, CDR3 protein. D genes are given only for firm matches. A clone size is listed for some rows: how often the clone was seen (once, few, many), or a class if it is expanded.

>TRBJ2-2|many|TRBD1|TRBV10-3
TGTGCCATCAGGGGACAGGGGGCGAACACCGGGGAGCTGTTTTTT
CAIRGQGANTGELFF
>TRBJ1-2|few|NA|TRBV3-1
TGTGCCAGCTGGGGGGTCCATGCGTCGGACTCCCTTGCTAACTATGGCTACACCTTC
CASWGVHASDSLANYGYTF
>TRBJ2-2|NA|TRBD2|TRBV28
TGTGCCAGCAGTTTACCTAGCGGGGGGGCCCGCGGCACCGGGGAGCTGTTTTTT
CASSLPSGGARGTGELFF
>TRBJ2-7|many|NA|TRBV5-6
TGTGCCAGCAGCTTACAGGGACCTACCTACGAGCAGTACTTC
CASSLQGPTYEQYF
>TRBJ2-1|many|TRBD2|TRBV4-3
TGCGCCAGCAGCCAAGTCGGCGGGGGAGGCAATGAGCAGTTCTTC
CASSQVGGGGNEQFF
>TRBJ2-7|many|NA|TRBV6-6
TGTGCCAGCAGCCATGGACGCTCCTACGAGCAGTACTTC
CASSHGRSYEQYF
>TRBJ2-3|many|NA|TRBV20-1
TGCAGTGCTAGACCCCGGAGGGGGGAGGCGGGAGCAGGGGCAGATACGCAGTATTTT
CSARPRRGEAGAGADTQYF
>TRBJ2-3|few|NA|TRBV10-1
TGCGCCAGCAGTGAATTCGTCGGGGGCACAGATACGCAGTATTTT
CASSEFVGGTDTQYF
>TRBJ2-2|many|NA|TRBV6-2/TRBV6-3
TGTGCCAGCAGTTATCACGTGATGAACACCGGGGAGCTGTTTTTT
CASSYHVMNTGELFF
>TRBJ1-4|many|NA|TRBV12-3/TRBV12-4
TGTGCCAGCAGCCCCGCAGGGCCCATTGGAAAACTGTTTTTT
CASSPAGPIGKLFF
>TRBJ2-1|NA|NA|TRBV20-1
TGCAGTGCTAGAGATCTGCAGAATTCCTACAATGAGCAGTTCTTC
CSARDLQNSYNEQFF
>TRBJ1-5|NA|TRBD1|TRBV12-3/TRBV12-4
TGTGCCAGCGGACAGGGACGGGGCAATCAGCCCCAGCATTTT
CASGQGRGNQPQHF
>TRBJ2-1|few|TRBD2|TRBV7-9
TGTGCCAGCAGCTTGGGGACTAGCGGGACGGATGAGCAGTTCTTC
CASSLGTSGTDEQFF
>TRBJ2-3|many|TRBD1|TRBV5-1
TGCGCCAGCAGCTCCCTCGACAGGGGAAGGGTGGATACGCAGTATTTT
CASSSLDRGRVDTQYF
>TRBJ2-1|many|NA|TRBV19
TGTGCCAGTAGTGTAACAGGCTTTGGGCAGTTCTTC
CASSVTGFGQFF
>TRBJ1-2|many|TRBD1|TRBV29-1
TGCAGCGTGCGATCTTGGGACAGTAACTATGGCTACACCTTC
CSVRSWDSNYGYTF
>TRBJ2-3|many|NA|TRBV7-9
TGTGCCAGCAGCCCCGGAACGCAGTATTTT
CASSPGTQYF
>TRBJ2-7|many|NA|TRBV2
TGTGCCAGCAGCGCAGGTATGACGGTCCGGAGCTCCTACGAGCAGTACTTC
CASSAGMTVRSSYEQYF
>TRBJ2-7|few|NA|TRBV7-9
TGTGCCAGCAGCTTGGATCTCTCCTACGAGCAGTACTTC
CASSLDLSYEQYF
>TRBJ2-3|few|TRBD2|TRBV6-1
TGTGCCAGCAGTCGTGCGGGCGGGGGGGCCACAGATACGCAGTATTTT
CASSRAGGGATDTQYF
>TRBJ1-1|many|NA|TRBV4-1
TGCGCCAGCAGCCAAGGCCCCTTACAACGGGATCTGAACACTGAAGCTTTCTTT
CASSQGPLQRDLNTEAFF
>TRBJ2-7|many|TRBD1|TRBV5-1
TGCGCCAGCAACTACGGGGCAGGGGGCGAGCAGTACTTC
CASNYGAGGEQYF
>TRBJ2-3|few|TRBD1|TRBV18
TGTGCCAGCTCAGCCGAGACAGGGAGTAGAGATACGCAGTATTTT
CASSAETGSRDTQYF
>TRBJ1-1|few|NA|TRBV7-2
TGTGCCAGCAGCTTATCGGCAAACCGCCAGGGGGCTTTCTTT
CASSLSANRQGAFF
>TRBJ2-3|NA|TRBD1|TRBV7-9
TGTGCCAGCAGCCCCTGGACAGGGGGTCTGCCAGATACGCAGTATTTT
CASSPWTGGLPDTQYF
>TRBJ1-1|many|TRBD1|TRBV5-1
TGCGCCAGCAGCTTGGGCAGGGGGACCACGAACACTGAAGCTTTCTTT
CASSLGRGTTNTEAFF
>TRBJ1-1|many|TRBD1|TRBV29-1
TGCAGCGTTGAGCCCGGACAGGGGGGCGGTATGAACACTGAAGCTTTCTTT
CSVEPGQGGGMNTEAFF
>TRBJ2-5|many|NA|TRBV6-1
TGTGCCAGCAGCCCCGACAGGCTCCAAGAGACCCAGTACTTC
CASSPDRLQETQYF
>TRBJ1-1|many|TRBD1|TRBV18
TGTGCCAGCTCACCAAGCCCGGGACAGGGGAAAACTGAAGCTTTCTTT
CASSPSPGQGKTEAFF
>TRBJ1-3|NA|NA|TRBV12-3/TRBV12-4
TGTGCCAGCGTCTGGTCCTCTGGAAACACCATATATTTT
CASVWSSGNTIYF
>TRBJ1-6|many|NA|TRBV27
TGTGCCAGCACCCTCGACAGCTCCTATAATTCACCCCTCCACTTT
CASTLDSSYNSPLHF
>TRBJ1-5|few|TRBD1|TRBV11-2
TGTGCCAGCAGCCCAGGGACAGGGAATCCTAATCAGCCCCAGCATTTT
CASSPGTGNPNQPQHF
>TRBJ1-2|NA|NA|TRBV21-1
TGTGCCAGCAGCAACTGCCAGGAAAAGGGATATAACTATGGCTACACCTTC
CASSNCQEKGYNYGYTF
>TRBJ2-5|NA|NA|TRBV12-3/TRBV12-4
TGTGCCAGCAGCCAGGGACCCCAAGAGACCCAGTACTTC
CASSQGPQETQYF
>TRBJ1-2|NA|NA|TRBV7-2
TGTGCCAGCAGTGTAGTCGGTATTTTGAACCATGGCTACACCTTC
CASSVVGILNHGYTF
>TRBJ1-1|many|NA|TRBV4-3
TGCGCCAGCAGCCAGTATCCGGGAGGAGGAGGTGAAGCTTTCTTT
CASSQYPGGGGEAFF
>TRBJ2-7|many|NA|TRBV5-1
TGCGCCAGCAGCTTGGCCGGACAGAGGACCTACGAGCAGTACTTC
CASSLAGQRTYEQYF
>TRBJ2-2|many|TRBD2|TRBV6-5
TGTGCCAGCAGTTACGCGCGGGGGGCGAACACCGGGGAGCTGTTTTTT
CASSYARGANTGELFF